This is a list of T cell receptor beta chains from one sample in a study of T cell responses to AZD1222 COVID-19 vaccine. Assay used: immunoSEQ multiplex PCR; TCRdb lists only in-frame clones, some missing. The sample records roughly 180,000 clones, 87% being singletons. The sample here was peripheral blood, taken on day 0 of AZD1222 vaccination. All receptors derive from an adult in good health. CDR3s include the opening cysteine and the closing phenylalanine or tryptophan. A D gene is named only where the DNA matches it firmly. Expanded clones get a size class; other rows say once, few or many, or leave the size out.

V gene	J gene	clone size	D gene	CDR3 protein	CDR3 DNA
TRBV28	TRBJ1-4	once	NA	CASSLGFRGGEKLFF	TGTGCCAGCAGTTTAGGGTTCAGGGGTGGCGAAAAACTGTTTTTT
TRBV19	TRBJ2-7	NA	TRBD1	CASSPWTGMGSEQYF	TGTGCCAGTAGTCCCTGGACAGGGATGGGTTCCGAGCAGTACTTC
TRBV19	TRBJ1-5	NA	NA	CASSIGANGQPQHF	TGTGCCAGTAGTATAGGGGCGAATGGTCAGCCCCAGCATTTT
TRBV19	TRBJ1-1	NA	NA	CASSHDPSNTEAFF	TGTGCCAGTAGTCACGACCCCTCGAACACTGAAGCTTTCTTT
TRBV28	TRBJ1-2	NA	NA	CASGINYGYTF	TGTGCCAGCGGGATAAACTATGGCTACACCTTC
TRBV9	TRBJ2-1	once	TRBD2	CASRASGGSSYNEQFF	TGTGCCAGCAGGGCTAGCGGGGGGAGCTCCTACAATGAGCAGTTCTTC
TRBV6-4	TRBJ1-5	once	TRBD1	CASLRTGSSYSNQPQHF	TGTGCCAGTCTTAGGACAGGAAGCAGCTATAGCAATCAGCCCCAGCATTTT
TRBV5-4	TRBJ2-1	NA	NA	CASSLAKEQFF	TGTGCCAGCAGCTTGGCAAAGGAGCAGTTCTTC
TRBV4-1	TRBJ2-3	NA	NA	CASSSAGGPPNTQYF	TGCGCCAGCAGCTCCGCCGGGGGTCCTCCGAATACGCAGTATTTT
TRBV2	TRBJ1-1	NA	NA	CASSLRDLSTEAFF	TGTGCCAGCAGTCTACGGGACCTGAGCACTGAAGCTTTCTTT
TRBV2	TRBJ1-6	NA	TRBD1	CASSVSGTGELTLHF	TGTGCCAGCAGCGTCTCCGGGACAGGGGAACTCACCCTCCACTTT
TRBV19	TRBJ2-3	NA	NA	CASSTQGADTQYF	TGTGCCAGTAGTACCCAGGGAGCGGATACGCAGTATTTT
TRBV13	TRBJ2-1	NA	NA	CASSLVRNSGSSYNEQFF	TGTGCCAGCAGCTTAGTACGTAATAGCGGAAGCTCCTACAATGAGCAGTTCTTC
TRBV7-3	TRBJ2-1	once	NA	CASSPLGGSSEQFF	TGTGCCAGCAGCCCGCTCGGCGGTTCAAGTGAGCAGTTCTTC
TRBV19	TRBJ2-5	NA	TRBD1	CASRGTGSETQYF	TGTGCCAGTAGGGGGACAGGGTCAGAGACCCAGTACTTC
TRBV29-1	TRBJ2-1	NA	NA	CSLALIQGGEQFF	TGCAGCTTAGCCCTAATCCAGGGAGGTGAGCAGTTCTTC
TRBV6-5	TRBJ2-1	NA	NA	CASRDDYTYNEQFF	TGTGCCAGCAGGGATGACTATACCTACAATGAGCAGTTCTTC
TRBV2	TRBJ2-5	NA	NA	CASSLIGETQYF	TGTGCCAGCAGTTTGATCGGAGAGACCCAGTACTTC
TRBV3-1/TRBV3-2	TRBJ2-7	NA	NA	CASSQERRVGGRYEQYF	TGTGCCAGCAGCCAAGAACGAAGGGTGGGGGGCCGCTACGAGCAGTACTTC
TRBV7-3	TRBJ2-1	NA	NA	CASSHSPGDEQFF	TGTGCCAGCTCACATTCTCCCGGCGATGAGCAGTTCTTC
TRBV19	TRBJ2-7	NA	TRBD1	CASSSSGTGGYEQYF	TGTGCCAGTAGTTCCTCCGGGACAGGGGGATACGAGCAGTACTTC
TRBV2	TRBJ1-2	NA	NA	CASSGFVQGILYGYTF	TGTGCCAGCAGTGGGTTTGTTCAGGGAATACTTTATGGCTACACCTTC
TRBV6-5	TRBJ1-1	NA	TRBD1	CASSYSRGQGEAFF	TGTGCCAGCAGTTACTCCAGGGGGCAAGGTGAAGCTTTCTTT
TRBV6-5	TRBJ1-1	NA	NA	CASSTDRGTGAFF	TGTGCCAGCAGCACCGACCGCGGTACGGGAGCTTTCTTT
TRBV6-5	TRBJ1-1	NA	NA	CASSYSGVMNTEAFF	TGTGCCAGCAGTTACTCAGGGGTTATGAACACTGAAGCTTTCTTT
TRBV7-3	TRBJ1-1	NA	NA	CASSLMRSTEAFF	TGTGCCAGCAGCTTAATGAGAAGTACTGAAGCTTTCTTT
TRBV18	TRBJ2-6	NA	NA	CASSPRSGGANVLTF	TGTGCCAGCTCACCAAGGTCCGGAGGGGCCAACGTCCTGACTTTC
TRBV7-9	TRBJ2-7	once	TRBD2	CASSSGLAAPYEQYF	TGTGCCAGCAGCTCTGGACTAGCTGCCCCCTACGAGCAGTACTTC
TRBV7-9	TRBJ2-7	once	NA	CASSLMAGDPYEQYF	TGTGCCAGCAGCTTAATGGCAGGGGATCCCTACGAGCAGTACTTC
TRBV14	TRBJ2-7	few	NA	CASSQLVVSEQYF	TGTGCCAGCAGCCAACTTGTGGTTAGCGAGCAGTACTTC
TRBV7-3	TRBJ2-7	NA	TRBD2	CASSLNSGAYEQYF	TGTGCCAGCAGCTTAAATAGCGGGGCCTACGAGCAGTACTTC
TRBV6-5	TRBJ2-3	NA	NA	CASSSKGGLLTDTQYF	TGTGCCAGCAGTTCCAAAGGCGGGCTGCTCACAGATACGCAGTATTTT
TRBV19	TRBJ1-3	NA	NA	CASVQGYENTIYF	TGTGCCAGCGTACAGGGATACGAAAACACCATATATTTT
TRBV12-2	TRBJ1-1	NA	NA	CASRRDRVEAFF	TGTGCAAGTCGCAGGGACAGGGTCGAAGCTTTCTTT
TRBV7-9	TRBJ1-3	NA	NA	CASSRWTLSGNTIYF	TGTGCCAGCAGCCGATGGACTCTCTCTGGAAACACCATATATTTT
TRBV30	TRBJ2-3	NA	TRBD2	CAWSGLAGPRADTQYF	TGTGCCTGGAGTGGGCTAGCGGGCCCCAGGGCAGATACGCAGTATTTT
TRBV7-9	TRBJ1-5	NA	NA	CASSPVGSSNQPQHF	TGTGCCAGCAGCCCCGTGGGCAGTAGCAATCAGCCCCAGCATTTT
TRBV3-1/TRBV3-2	TRBJ1-6	NA	NA	CASSQGQSRSPLHF	TGTGCCAGCAGCCAAGGACAGTCAAGGTCACCCCTCCACTTT
TRBV5-8	TRBJ1-1	NA	NA	CASSLPSYRTLNTEAFF	TGTGCCAGCAGCCTTCCATCCTACAGGACGTTGAACACTGAAGCTTTCTTT
TRBV4-1	TRBJ2-5	NA	TRBD1	CASSQERGLETQYF	TGCGCCAGCAGCCAAGAAAGGGGGCTGGAGACCCAGTACTTC
TRBV21-1	TRBJ2-4	once	NA	CASSKEPRTSGNETKNIQYF	TGTGCCAGCAGCAAAGAGCCTAGGACTAGCGGGAACGAAACCAAAAACATTCAGTACTTC
TRBV18	TRBJ1-4	NA	TRBD1	CASSPGDRGNEKLFF	TGTGCCAGCTCACCAGGGGACAGAGGGAATGAAAAACTGTTTTTT
TRBV6-4	TRBJ2-2	few	TRBD1	CASRGQGDTGELFF	TGTGCCAGCAGAGGACAGGGGGACACCGGGGAGCTGTTTTTT
TRBV7-2	TRBJ1-5	NA	NA	CASSIRHRENQPQHF	TGTGCCAGCAGTATTAGGCACAGAGAGAATCAGCCCCAGCATTTT
TRBV28	TRBJ1-3	NA	TRBD1	CASSSRGGGGNTIYF	TGTGCCAGCAGTTCCCGAGGGGGCGGAGGAAACACCATATATTTT